The T cell receptor beta chain described here comes from a study of blood T cell repertoires in COVID-19. The data were produced by immunoSEQ multiplex PCR, yet TCRdb's version contains in-frame clones alone and is incomplete. The data hold approximately 180,000 clones, with 70% to 90% observed a single time. The CDR3 has 15 amino acids. Germline V gene sequence: CDR1 LNHDA, CDR2 SQIVND (reference sequence). V lost 6 bases and J lost 4, with 16 bases in between. The rearrangement uses TRBV19 and TRBJ2-1, with D possibly being TRBD2 (6 bases). This TCR came from a man aged 60-69 years with acute or convalescent COVID-19. Sequenced sample: peripheral blood. The CDR3 loop is CASRPPGLIYNEQFF. The CDR3 coding sequence is TGTGCCAGTAGGCCCCCGGGACTGATTTACAATGAGCAGTTCTTC.